Following are 30 T cell receptor beta chains from one sample sequenced in a study of CD8 T cells in ankylosing spondylitis. TCRdb used MiXCR to reprocess the 5' RACE reads, holding one entry per CDR3 protein. The sample contains under 250,000 distinct CDR3 sequences, around 32% of which appear only once. What was sequenced was blood, either unsorted or a sorted T cell fraction (not recorded which). These receptors were collected from a male donor with ankylosing spondylitis or in good health (not recorded which).

CDR3 sequence: CASSPWGGDSYNEQFF. In DNA form, the CDR3 reads TGTGCCAGCAGCCCCTGGGGGGGCGACTCCTACAATGAGCAGTTCTTC. V and J are TRBV5-6 and TRBJ2-1, with D perhaps TRBD2 (7 bases). Per germline, CDR1 SGHDT and CDR2 YYEEEE. V lost 4 bases to trimming and J lost 0 bases, with 14 bases between them. CDR3 length: 16 amino acids.

Only a few counts were recorded for this clonotype. The V and J genes are TRBV15 and TRBJ2-7; tentatively, D is TRBD2 (5 bases). V lost 0 bases and J lost 7, with 10 bases in between. The germline CDR1 and CDR2 sequences are LNHNV and YYDKDF (reference sequence). This CDR3 region has 13 residues. CDR3 coding DNA: TGTGCCACCAGCAGAGATCATCGCGGGGAGCAGTACTTC. As protein: CATSRDHRGEQYF.

This clonotype was recorded a few times. The rearrangement links TRBV7-2 to TRBJ2-1; D perhaps matches TRBD2 (5 bases). Per germline, CDR1 SGHTA and CDR2 FQGNSA. The CDR3 runs to 14 residues. V dropped 5 bases and J dropped 7 bases, with 15 bases sitting between them. This CDR3 reads CASSTPSGVNEQFF. CDR3 sequence (DNA): TGTGCCAGCAGCACTCCCTCCGGGGTGAATGAGCAGTTCTTC.

This chain uses TRBV7-2 with TRBJ1-1, with a possible D match to TRBD1 (5 bases). In germline, CDR1 is SGHTA, CDR2 FQGNSA. This CDR3 spans 14 amino acids. V was pared by 0 bases and J by 3 bases, with 8 bases between. The CDR3 region has the DNA TGTGCCAGCAGCTTAGCGGGGGGGTACACTGAAGCTTTCTTT. Its protein product is CASSLAGGYTEAFF.

The rearrangement links TRBV5-5 to TRBJ1-4; no firm D call. With 4 bases removed from V and 7 bases from J, the gap between germline ends came to 14 bases. Looked up from germline, CDR1 is SGHKS and CDR2 is YYEKEE (reference sequence). The CDR3 consists of 14 residues. The CDR3 DNA reads as TGTGCCAGCAGCCACCGGATTGGCGGTGAAAAACTGTTTTTT. Translating it yields CASSHRIGGEKLFF. Filled out from reference TRBV5-5 and TRBJ1-4, the complete variable domain reads DAGVTQSPTHLIKTRGQQVTLRCSPISGHKSVSWYQQVLGQGPQFIFQYYEKEERGRGNFPDRFSARQFPNYSSELNVNALLLGDSALYLCASSHRIGGEKLFFGSGTQLSVL.

The sample holds many counts of this clonotype. V is TRBV20-1 and J is TRBJ2-1; D may be TRBD1 or TRBD2 (5 bases each). Germline V CDR1 and CDR2: DFQATT, SNEGSKA (reference sequence). This CDR3 is 12 amino acids long. Trimming removed 6 bases from V and 6 bases from J, with 12 bases in between. CDR3 sequence (DNA): TGCAGTGCGCAAGGGACGATCAATGAGCAGTTCTTC. Its protein is CSAQGTINEQFF.

V and J are TRBV5-5 and TRBJ1-6, with D possibly being TRBD1 (5 bases). The V gene's germline CDR1 is SGHKS and CDR2 YYEKEE (reference sequence). V dropped 4 bases and J dropped 6 bases, with 14 bases sitting between them. CDR3 length: 15 amino acids. The CDR3 nucleotides are TGTGCCAGCAGCCCAGGGCCTGCGGGTAATTCACCCCTCCACTTT. This encodes CASSPGPAGNSPLHF.

This clonotype was counted many times. The gene calls are TRBV29-1 and TRBJ2-5; 7 nucleotides align to TRBD2. Germline V gene lookup returns CDR1 SQVTM and CDR2 ANQGSEA. The CDR3 covers 12 residues. J gave up 4 bases and V 3 bases, and 2 bases lay outside the gene matches. The CDR3 sequence: CSVDREGETQYF. The CDR3 nucleotides read TGCAGCGTTGACAGGGAGGGAGAGACCCAGTACTTC. The full variable domain, its missing parts supplied by reference TRBV29-1 and TRBJ2-5, is SAVISQKPSRDICQRGTSLTIQCQVDSQVTMMFWYRQQPGQSLTLIATANQGSEATYESGFVIDKFPISRPNLTFSTLTVSNMSPEDSSIYLCSVDREGETQYFGPGTRLLVL.

The chain has TRBV9 and TRBJ1-4; D gene unclear. The ends were cut back, 0 bases at V and 6 bases at J, with 15 bases in the middle. CDR3 size: 16 residues. In germline, CDR1 is SGDLS, CDR2 YYNGEE. CDR3 DNA: TGTGCCAGCAGCGTAGCTGACGGCCGCCTGGATGAAAAACTGTTTTTT. Translating gives CASSVADGRLDEKLFF.

This clonotype was counted between two and nine times. The chain carries TRBV27 and TRBJ2-7; the match to TRBD1 covers 9 bases. There are 16 residues in the CDR3. V lost 3 bases, J lost 6 bases, and 12 bases stayed unmatched. Germline values: CDR1 MNHEY, CDR2 SMNVEV (reference sequence). In DNA, the CDR3 is TGTGCCAGCAGTTTCCGGGGTACAGGGGGCTCAGGCGAGCAGTACTTC. Protein sequence: CASSFRGTGGSGEQYF.

The chain joins TRBV12-3 or TRBV12-4 to TRBJ2-1; a weak D match, TRBD1 (6 bases). V was shortened by 3 bases and J by 0 bases, with 9 bases between the two germline ends. The CDR3 is made up of 15 amino acids. The CDR3 DNA is TGTGCCAGCAGTTTTGGGACAATCTCCTACAATGAGCAGTTCTTC. The encoded protein is CASSFGTISYNEQFF.

This clonotype was picked up many times. The genes are TRBV20-1 and TRBJ2-1; D is possibly TRBD1 (6 bases). From germline, CDR1 is DFQATT and CDR2 SNEGSKA (reference sequence). CDR3 length: 14 amino acids. Trimming pared 1 base from V and 5 bases from J, leaving 12 bases between. In nucleotides, the CDR3 is TGCAGTGCTAGAGGAGGGGGAAAAGACAATGAGCAGTTCTTC. Protein product: CSARGGGKDNEQFF.

This chain links TRBV12-3 or TRBV12-4 with TRBJ2-5; 9 bases are a match to TRBD2. The length of the CDR3 is 14 residues. Trimming took 9 bases from V and 5 from J; bases not matched to a gene: 10. CDR3 residues: CASRGGAILETQYF. The CDR3 DNA sequence: TGTGCCAGTCGCGGGGGGGCTATTTTGGAGACCCAGTACTTC.

The chain employs TRBV28 and TRBJ2-1; D is undetermined. With 3 bases removed from V and 6 bases from J, the gap between germline ends came to 12 bases. Germline V gives CDR1 MDHEN, CDR2 SYDVKM. The CDR3 is 14 residues long. The CDR3 is CASSFRSSPNEQFF. The CDR3 region has the DNA TGTGCCAGCAGTTTCAGGTCGAGCCCCAATGAGCAGTTCTTC.

The V and J genes are TRBV15 and TRBJ2-2; D unresolved. V was clipped by 0 bases and J by 10 bases, with 12 bases between them. The length of the CDR3 is 14 residues. Germline loops: CDR1 LNHNV, CDR2 YYDKDF (reference sequence). CDR3 DNA: TGTGCCACCAGCAGAGATACGGGTAGGGAGGAGCTGTTTTTT. Its translation is CATSRDTGREELFF.

This clonotype appeared a few times. V usage is TRBV29-1 and J usage is TRBJ2-7; 11 nucleotides match TRBD1. The junction had 5 bases not matched to a gene; V was cut back by 3 bases and J by 4 bases. The CDR3 totals 14 residues. CDR1 and CDR2 from the germline V gene are SQVTM and ANQGSEA. CDR3 loop: CSVETGTGGYEQYF. In nucleotides, the CDR3 is TGCAGCGTTGAGACCGGGACAGGGGGTTACGAGCAGTACTTC.

In its sample, this clonotype was seen a few times. The chain is built from TRBV20-1 and TRBJ1-2, with 7 bases matching TRBD1. V lost 3 bases and J lost 2; bases outside the gene matches: 6. Germline loops: CDR1 DFQATT, CDR2 SNEGSKA (reference sequence). CDR3 size: 14 residues. The CDR3 DNA reads TGCAGTGCTAGGGAGACAGGGTGGAACTATGGCTACACCTTC. It encodes CSARETGWNYGYTF.

This clonotype appeared a few times. The gene calls are TRBV20-1 and TRBJ2-1, with D perhaps matching TRBD1 (6 bases). Looked up from germline, CDR1 is DFQATT and CDR2 is SNEGSKA (reference sequence). Trimming shortened V by 2 bases and J by 5 bases, and 19 bases separated the two germline ends. CDR3 size: 16 residues. The CDR3 is CSARLIGQINNNEQFF. CDR3 sequence (DNA): TGCAGTGCTAGATTGATCGGACAGATAAACAACAATGAGCAGTTCTTC.

As concerns this clonotype: The junction and the germline gene differ at one end; a read error may be behind it. V is TRBV20-1 and J is TRBJ2-7; TRBD2 might be the D (6 bases). The CDR3 is 15 amino acids. CDR1 DFQATT and CDR2 SNEGSKA come from the germline V gene (reference sequence). Here the CDR3 reads CSAHEEKGLSYDQYF. The CDR3 DNA sequence: TGCAGTGCCCACGAGGAAAAGGGACTTTCCTACGACCAGTACTTC.

The chain combines TRBV4-1 with TRBJ2-3; D call uncertain. The length of the CDR3 is 14 residues. Trimming took off 3 bases at V and 5 bases at J, with 12 bases between the two ends. Germline V gene sequence: CDR1 MGHRA, CDR2 YSYEKL. CDR3 residues: CASSQAPRLDTQYF. The CDR3, as DNA: TGCGCCAGCAGCCAGGCCCCTCGGCTAGATACGCAGTATTTT.

The CDR3 DNA is TGTGCCAGCAGCTTAGATGGCGGACAGGGATTCTATGAGCAGTTCTTC. Translated, it gives CASSLDGGQGFYEQFF. The chain is built from TRBV11-2 and TRBJ2-1; 8 bases agree with TRBD1. J gave up 8 bases and V 0 bases, and 9 bases lay outside the gene matches. The V gene's germline CDR1 is SGHAT and CDR2 FQNNGV. This CDR3 spans 16 amino acids.

The rearrangement joins TRBV20-1 to TRBJ2-7; D might be TRBD1 (6 bases). The CDR3 sequence is 15 residues long. CDR1 and CDR2 from the germline V gene are DFQATT and SNEGSKA (reference sequence). V was cut by 0 bases and J by 2 bases, with 14 bases left in between. The CDR3 DNA sequence: TGCAGTGCTAGAGACCCGCACAGGGTCCCCTACGAGCAGTACTTC. Amino acids: CSARDPHRVPYEQYF.

This clonotype has only a few counts. CDR3 DNA sequence: TGCGCCAGCAGAAGACAGGGGGGGTTCGCGGAGACCCAGTACTTC. Its protein is CASRRQGGFAETQYF. The chain carries TRBV5-1 and TRBJ2-5; TRBD1 aligns across 9 bases. V lost 5 bases, J lost 5 bases, and 10 bases stayed unmatched. From germline, CDR1 is SGHRS and CDR2 YFSETQ. This CDR3 comprises 15 residues.

J is TRBJ2-3 and V is TRBV5-1; D is ambiguous. CDR3 size: 14 residues. Germline-derived CDR1 and CDR2 are SGHRS and YFSETQ. Trimming shortened V by 1 base and J by 5 bases, and 11 bases separated the two germline ends. This CDR3 is CASSLLQNGDTQYF. DNA for the CDR3: TGCGCCAGCAGCTTGTTGCAGAATGGAGATACGCAGTATTTT.

V usage is TRBV7-3 and J usage is TRBJ2-5; 12 bases are shared with TRBD1. The CDR3 covers 15 residues. Germline V gives CDR1 SGHTA, CDR2 FQGTGA. V shed 2 bases, J shed 5 bases, and the junction held 3 bases outside the gene matches. CDR3 amino acids: CASSLDGTGGETQYF. As DNA, the CDR3 is TGTGCCAGCAGCTTAGATGGGACAGGGGGCGAGACCCAGTACTTC.

This rearrangement joins TRBV12-3 or TRBV12-4 to TRBJ1-4; maybe TRBD1 (6 bases). V lost 5 bases and J lost 3, with 19 bases in between. The CDR3 is 17 amino acids. Written as DNA, the CDR3 is TGTGCCAGCAGTGGCCACAACTTGGGGGCAGCTAATGAAAAACTGTTTTTT. This gives the protein CASSGHNLGAANEKLFF.

This clonotype turned up a few times. The chain employs TRBV29-1 and TRBJ2-5; no clear D. The ends were cut back, 4 bases at V and 5 bases at J, with 8 bases in the middle. Germline loops: CDR1 SQVTM, CDR2 ANQGSEA. The CDR3 consists of 11 residues. CDR3 region: CSVVPPETQYF. Here the CDR3 DNA reads TGCAGCGTTGTCCCACCGGAGACCCAGTACTTC.

V gene TRBV7-9 combines with J gene TRBJ2-3; D is undetermined. With 4 bases removed from V and 0 bases from J, the gap between germline ends came to 8 bases. The CDR3 has 14 amino acids. From germline, CDR1 is SEHNR and CDR2 FQNEAQ (reference sequence). CDR3 sequence (DNA): TGTGCCAGCAGCTACTACCCTAGCACAGATACGCAGTATTTT. Amino acid sequence: CASSYYPSTDTQYF.

CDR3 region: CASRILGGETQYF. The CDR3 nucleotides read TGTGCCAGCAGGATTCTAGGGGGGGAGACCCAGTACTTC. This chain links TRBV27 with TRBJ2-5, with D perhaps being TRBD1 or TRBD2 (6 bases each). V shed 6 bases and J shed 5 bases, with 13 bases lying between them. This CDR3 contains 13 residues. Germline V gene sequence: CDR1 MNHEY, CDR2 SMNVEV (reference sequence).

This clonotype was seen ten or more times. V is TRBV10-3 and J is TRBJ1-1; D gene uncertain. Trimming left V 10 bases short and J 1 base short, with 7 bases between. CDR1 ENHRY and CDR2 SYGVKD come from the germline V gene. CDR3 size: 11 residues. As DNA, the CDR3 is TGTGCCACCGTAGGGAACACTGAAGCTTTCTTT. Its protein product is CATVGNTEAFF.